This T cell receptor (beta chain) comes out of a study of blood T cell repertoires in COVID-19. The overall study: COVID-19 samples from acute and convalescent phases originated in the United States, Italy and Spain. Sample material is recorded as cDNA or gDNA derived from T cells, B-cell-depleted T cells, or PBMCs.

As regards this clone: The same CDR3 can be traced to other DNA sequences in this sample.

Germline V CDR1 and CDR2: LGHNA, YSLEER. V was shortened by 0 bases and J by 6 bases, with 17 bases between the two germline ends. This CDR3 has 16 amino acids. In the study's own analysis: Amplification with reference gene primers provided the estimates of nucleated cell counts. The protocol was immunoSEQ multiplex PCR, while the TCRdb copy is restricted to in-frame clones and leaves out a portion. V and J calls and clone size are copied from that table; D and trimming were computed from the DNA. The sample has about 120,000 clones, 90% seen once. Seattle's cohort entered during active infection and was followed longitudinally.

Sample: peripheral blood. The chain has TRBV4-3 and TRBJ1-2; tentative D call: TRBD1 (6 bases). This sequence originates from a woman aged 60-70 years with COVID-19, enrolled during active disease. This chain's CDR3 is CASSQEVGGRKDGYTF. In DNA form, the CDR3 reads TGCGCCAGCAGCCAAGAGGTGGGGGGGCGCAAGGATGGCTACACCTTC.